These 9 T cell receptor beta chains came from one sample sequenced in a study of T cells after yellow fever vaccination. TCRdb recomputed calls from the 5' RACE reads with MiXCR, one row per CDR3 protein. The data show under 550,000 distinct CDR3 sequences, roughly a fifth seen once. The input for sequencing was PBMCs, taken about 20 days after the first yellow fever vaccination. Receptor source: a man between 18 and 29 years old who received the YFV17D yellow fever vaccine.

This CDR3 reads CASSQDRPGIMGDRGPGELFF. The CDR3 nucleotides are TGCGCCAGCAGCCAAGATCGCCCCGGGATTATGGGAGACAGGGGGCCCGGGGAGCTGTTTTTT. The genes are TRBV4-1 and TRBJ2-2, with 10 bases identical to TRBD1. This CDR3 is built from 21 residues. Trimming at V came to 0 bases and at J to 6 bases, leaving 19 bases not matched to a gene. CDR1 is MGHRA and CDR2 is YSYEKL in the germline V gene.

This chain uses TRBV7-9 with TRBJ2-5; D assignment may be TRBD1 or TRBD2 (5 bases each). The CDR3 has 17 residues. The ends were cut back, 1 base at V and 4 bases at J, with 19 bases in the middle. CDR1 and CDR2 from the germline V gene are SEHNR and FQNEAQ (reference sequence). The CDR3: CASSLGSAGPRGETQYF. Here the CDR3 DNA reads TGTGCCAGCAGCTTAGGGTCGGCAGGGCCTCGGGGAGAGACCCAGTACTTC.

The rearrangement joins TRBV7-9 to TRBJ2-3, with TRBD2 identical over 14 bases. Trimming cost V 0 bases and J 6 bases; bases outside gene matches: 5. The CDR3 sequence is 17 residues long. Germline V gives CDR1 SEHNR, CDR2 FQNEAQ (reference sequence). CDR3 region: CASSLARTSGGLDTQYF. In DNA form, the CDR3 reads TGTGCCAGCAGCTTAGCGCGGACTAGCGGGGGGCTTGATACGCAGTATTTT. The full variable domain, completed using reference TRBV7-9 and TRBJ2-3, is DTGVSQNPRHKITKRGQNVTFRCDPISEHNRLYWYRQTLGQGPEFLTYFQNEAQLEKSRLLSDRFSAERPKGSFSTLEIQRTEQGDSAMYLCASSLARTSGGLDTQYFGPGTRLTVL.

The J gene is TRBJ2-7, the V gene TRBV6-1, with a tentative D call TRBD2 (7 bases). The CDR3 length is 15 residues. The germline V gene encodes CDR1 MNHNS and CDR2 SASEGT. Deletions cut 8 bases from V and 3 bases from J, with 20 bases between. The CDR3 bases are TGTGCCAGCGGCGCGACGGGGGGCTCGTTCTACGAGCAGTACTTC. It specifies CASGATGGSFYEQYF.

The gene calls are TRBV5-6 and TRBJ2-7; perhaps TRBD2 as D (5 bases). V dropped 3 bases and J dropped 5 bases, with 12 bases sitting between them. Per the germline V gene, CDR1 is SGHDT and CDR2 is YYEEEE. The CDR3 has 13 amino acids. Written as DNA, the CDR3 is TGTGCCAGCAGCTGGGCTAGCCTCGACGAGCAGTACGTC. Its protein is CASSWASLDEQYV.

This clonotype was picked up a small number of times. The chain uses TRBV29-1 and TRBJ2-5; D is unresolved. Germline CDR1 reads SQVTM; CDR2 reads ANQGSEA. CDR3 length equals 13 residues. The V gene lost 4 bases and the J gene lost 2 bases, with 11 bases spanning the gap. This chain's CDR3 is CSVVSWQQETQYF. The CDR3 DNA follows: TGCAGCGTTGTATCGTGGCAGCAAGAGACCCAGTACTTC.

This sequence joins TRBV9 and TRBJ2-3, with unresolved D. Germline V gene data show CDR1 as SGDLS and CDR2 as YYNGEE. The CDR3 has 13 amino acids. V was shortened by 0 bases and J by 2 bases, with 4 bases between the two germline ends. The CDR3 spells CASSVVNTDTQYF. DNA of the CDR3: TGTGCCAGCAGCGTAGTGAACACAGATACGCAGTATTTT.

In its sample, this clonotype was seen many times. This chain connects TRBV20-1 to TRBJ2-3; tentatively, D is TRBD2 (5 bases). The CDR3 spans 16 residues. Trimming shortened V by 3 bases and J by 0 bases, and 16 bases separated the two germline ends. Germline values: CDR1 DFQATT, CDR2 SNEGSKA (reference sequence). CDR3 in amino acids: CSASARTRTSTDTQYF. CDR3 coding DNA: TGCAGTGCTAGTGCTAGGACTCGAACTAGCACAGATACGCAGTATTTT.

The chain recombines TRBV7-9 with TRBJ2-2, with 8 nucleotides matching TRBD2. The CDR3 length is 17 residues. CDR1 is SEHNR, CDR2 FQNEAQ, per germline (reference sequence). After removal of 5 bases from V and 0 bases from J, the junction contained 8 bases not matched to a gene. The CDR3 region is CASSHHGAGANTGELFF. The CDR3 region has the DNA TGTGCCAGCAGCCACCATGGAGCGGGGGCGAACACCGGGGAGCTGTTTTTT.